What follows is one T cell receptor beta chain and its context. The source of the sample is a study of control samples from healthy donors and cancer patients. TCRdb's table, derived via immunoSEQ multiplex PCR, lists solely in-frame clones and lacks some. The table lists 390,000 or so clones, around 90% of them singletons, with just under 6.5% in the top ten. V lost 0 bases to trimming and J lost 9 bases; unmatched junction nucleotides: 10. Looked up from germline, CDR1 is MNHNY and CDR2 is SVGAGI (reference sequence). This CDR3 has 15 residues. Sequenced material: PBMCs. V gene TRBV6-6 combines with J gene TRBJ2-7; 8 nucleotides agree with TRBD1. This clonotype originated in a man in his forties with head and neck cancer. CDR3: CASSYSSSGGAGQYF. The CDR3 DNA sequence: TGTGCCAGCAGTTACTCGAGTTCAGGGGGCGCCGGGCAGTACTTC.